The rows below give T cell receptor beta chains drawn from one sample of a study of blood T cell repertoires in COVID-19. Some clones are missing from TCRdb's copy, which holds only in-frame ones; the method was immunoSEQ multiplex PCR. Of tens of thousands of clones listed, 80% to 85% are singletons. Material for sequencing was peripheral blood. Every receptor here comes from a human donor with acute or convalescent COVID-19. The donor label of this sample is uncertain. Each CDR3 is given with its conserved first and last residue. Clone size, where shown, is once, few, many, or a class for clones that have expanded.

TRBJ2-1	TRBV7-9	-	CASIIRWAGPSSYNEQFF
TRBJ1-6	TRBV5-5	once	CASSAGQGANSPLHF
TRBJ2-7	TRBV5-5	-	CASSSHGGGGGYEQYF
TRBJ1-2	TRBV6-5	-	CASSYSTGENGYTF
TRBJ1-1	TRBV7-2	-	CASSTRDRETEAFF
TRBJ2-3	TRBV18	-	CASSPRREGDTQYF
TRBJ2-5	TRBV10-3	-	CAISPGTGGAEGTQYF
TRBJ1-2	TRBV28	-	CASSFRAGPVAYGYTF
TRBJ1-3	TRBV25-1	-	CASSIPPGQFSGNTIYF
TRBJ1-4	TRBV7-6	-	CASSLNPGVRGEKLFF
TRBJ2-5	TRBV11-3	once	CASSLGGGSQETQYF
TRBJ1-4	TRBV30	once	CAWRDGFNEKLFF
TRBJ1-5	TRBV5-8	-	CASSWSRGQPQHF
TRBJ2-1	TRBV25-1	-	CASSGKLAGGYNEQFF
TRBJ2-1	TRBV10-3	-	CAISVDRNGRDEQFF
TRBJ1-1	TRBV27	-	CASSLSASGGYYTEAFF
TRBJ1-1	TRBV6-2/TRBV6-3	-	CASSNQGIEAFF
TRBJ1-1	TRBV5-1	-	CASSFSAGGGTEAFF
TRBJ1-4	TRBV18	-	CASSPTGDEKLFF
TRBJ2-7	TRBV3-1/TRBV3-2	-	CASSQGGAYEQYF
TRBJ2-7	TRBV1	-	CTSSRLGAPNYEQYF
TRBJ2-1	TRBV2	-	CASSVGGGSYNEQFF
TRBJ1-1	TRBV7-9	-	CASSPTGNTEAFF
TRBJ2-3	TRBV7-7	-	CASSQTRFDTQYF
TRBJ1-2	TRBV19	-	CASSILGQGLNYGYTF
TRBJ1-3	TRBV9	-	CASSVGGDSGNTIYF
TRBJ1-1	TRBV10-3	-	CAISVRENTEAFF
TRBJ1-5	TRBV23-1	-	CASSQLRQPDSNQPQHF
TRBJ1-5	TRBV28	few	CASSPLTGMGFNQPQHF
TRBJ1-1	TRBV19	-	CASSTRPGTGGLTEAFF
TRBJ2-2	TRBV6-5	-	CASRTQGPGELFF
TRBJ1-2	TRBV27	-	CASSRTGFGYGYTF
TRBJ1-1	TRBV19	-	CASSIALVETEAFF
TRBJ1-1	TRBV10-3	-	CAISASYSEAFF
TRBJ2-7	TRBV30	-	CAWSVTISYEQYF
TRBJ2-2	TRBV6-5	-	CASTPAAVNTGELFF
TRBJ2-7	TRBV29-1	-	CSVVPTDNSYEQYF
TRBJ2-1	TRBV11-3	-	CASSLAPYLLAGGLNEQFF
TRBJ1-1	TRBV24-1	-	CATSDSGTVHTEAFF
TRBJ2-1	TRBV18	-	CASSPQDLGEQFF
TRBJ1-2	TRBV28	-	CASSLQGVLGLTF
TRBJ1-1	TRBV11-3	few	CASSLTGQPSGEAFF
TRBJ1-2	TRBV7-9	-	CASSDRGWKDGYTF
TRBJ1-2	TRBV27	once	CASSSRQGRGRNYGYTF
TRBJ2-7	TRBV28	-	CASSFPGSGEQYF
TRBJ2-3	TRBV4-3	-	CASSQEPTSGLAGATDTQYF
TRBJ2-1	TRBV6-2/TRBV6-3	-	CASSSLSGSSYNEQFF
TRBJ1-2	TRBV9	-	CASSVGSGQGLYGYTF
TRBJ1-1	TRBV27	few	CASSLGQGWANTEAFF
TRBJ1-3	TRBV7-9	-	CASSAVISGNTIYF
TRBJ1-1	TRBV7-9	-	CASSFTGFTEAFF
TRBJ2-7	TRBV29-1	-	CSVESPGTDDGEQYF
TRBJ1-6	TRBV7-9	few	CASSPRALVLDSPLHF
TRBJ1-1	TRBV5-5	-	CASSFGDRGSNTEAFF
TRBJ2-2	TRBV3-1/TRBV3-2	once	CASSSPGLAGLNTGELFF
TRBJ1-1	TRBV6-5	-	CASRLTENTEAFF
TRBJ2-7	TRBV7-8	once	CASSHTNEQYF
TRBJ2-5	TRBV2	-	CASTFGRGRETQYF
TRBJ2-6	TRBV5-8	-	CASIVESSGANVLTF